This is a list of T cell receptor beta chains from one sample in a study of T cell repertoires in cytomegalovirus infection. TCRdb re-called the reads with MiXCR, one entry per CDR3 protein. Of some 230,000 distinct CDR3 sequences detected, roughly 23% appear once; the ten largest clones hold about 18%. Material: CD8+ T cells from PBMCs. Source of these receptors: a human donor in good health (CMV status not recorded). Some clones in this sample may be carry-over from other donors' samples. Both conserved end residues are part of each CDR3. The D gene is left open where the match is weak. Size is stated for part of the rows, as once, few or many counts, or as a class when the clone is expanded.

abundance	v_gene	d_gene	j_gene	CDR3aa	CDR3nt
.	TRBV28	.	TRBJ1-1	CASNIGAGTEAFF	TGTGCCAGCAACATAGGGGCGGGCACTGAAGCTTTCTTT
few	TRBV20-1	.	TRBJ2-5	CSARDPPGPTQETQYF	TGCAGTGCTAGAGATCCCCCCGGACCAACCCAAGAGACCCAGTACTTC
.	TRBV6-6	.	TRBJ2-2	CASSTRTGELFF	TGTGCCAGCAGTACCCGCACCGGGGAGCTGTTTTTT
.	TRBV4-1	.	TRBJ2-7	CASSQEEARGGYEQYF	TGCGCCAGCAGCCAAGAAGAAGCCAGGGGGGGTTACGAGCAGTACTTC
.	TRBV4-1	.	TRBJ2-2	CASSQENPAANTGELFF	TGCGCCAGCAGCCAAGAGAACCCAGCGGCGAACACCGGGGAGCTGTTTTTT
few	TRBV12-3/TRBV12-4	.	TRBJ2-5	CASSHRGQETQYF	TGTGCCAGCAGCCATCGCGGCCAAGAGACCCAGTACTTC
few	TRBV7-9	.	TRBJ1-4	CASSLDLAGTTNEKLFF	TGTGCCAGCAGCTTAGATTTAGCAGGGACAACTAATGAAAAACTGTTTTTT
.	TRBV28	TRBD1	TRBJ1-1	CASSPPAGTGVTEAFF	TGTGCCAGCAGTCCGCCGGCCGGGACAGGGGTCACTGAAGCTTTCTTT
few	TRBV20-1	.	TRBJ1-4	CSGDLGGGEKLFF	TGCAGTGGAGACCTTGGGGGGGGTGAAAAACTGTTTTTT
.	TRBV20-1	TRBD2	TRBJ2-3	CSARDTAGYSTDTQYF	TGCAGTGCTAGAGATACAGCGGGGTACAGCACAGATACGCAGTATTTT
once	TRBV12-3/TRBV12-4	.	TRBJ1-6	CANSGCPGTCLGYNSPLHF	TGTGCCAACTCCGGGTGTCCCGGGACATGCCTGGGGTATAATTCACCCCTCCACTTT
.	TRBV28	.	TRBJ2-7	CASSLQGGGRNEQYF	TGTGCCAGCAGTCTCCAAGGAGGGGGTAGGAACGAGCAGTACTTC
.	TRBV11-2	.	TRBJ1-5	CASSAPNQPQHF	TGTGCCAGCAGCGCTCCTAATCAGCCCCAGCATTTT
few	TRBV4-1	.	TRBJ1-4	CASSRIGTTNEKLFF	TGCGCCAGCAGCCGGATCGGGACGACTAATGAAAAACTGTTTTTT
.	TRBV6-5	.	TRBJ2-5	CASSYSDGQETQYF	TGTGCCAGCAGTTACTCGGACGGGCAAGAGACCCAGTACTTC
few	TRBV28	TRBD2	TRBJ2-2	CASSQLGLAGPTGELFF	TGTGCCAGCAGCCAGCTAGGCCTAGCGGGTCCCACCGGGGAGCTGTTTTTT
.	TRBV28	.	TRBJ2-3	CASSLGGGQDTQYF	TGTGCCAGCAGTTTAGGGGGGGGCCAAGATACGCAGTATTTT
.	TRBV24-1	TRBD2	TRBJ2-2	CATSALAGLTGELFF	TGTGCCACCAGTGCCCTAGCGGGTCTCACCGGGGAGCTGTTTTTT
few	TRBV28	.	TRBJ2-2	CASSPSGAGELFF	TGTGCCAGCAGTCCGTCAGGGGCCGGGGAGCTGTTTTTT
many	TRBV19	.	TRBJ1-1	CASSPGKTEAFF	TGTGCCAGTAGTCCAGGGAAGACTGAAGCTTTCTTT
few	TRBV7-9	.	TRBJ2-7	CASSVSGPGDEQYF	TGTGCCAGCAGCGTCAGTGGGCCAGGGGACGAGCAGTACTTC
.	TRBV2	.	TRBJ1-6	CASTHLPGIPTF	TGTGCCAGCACCCACCTCCCGGGGATCCCAACCTTT
.	TRBV5-6	.	TRBJ2-1	CASTPRGSYNKQFF	TGTGCCAGCACCCCCCGGGGTTCCTACAATAAGCAGTTCTTC
.	TRBV12-3/TRBV12-4	.	TRBJ2-7	CASSFIEEIYEQYF	TGTGCCAGCAGTTTTATTGAGGAGATCTACGAGCAGTACTTC
many	TRBV20-1	TRBD2	TRBJ2-2	CSADGGAGTGELFF	TGCAGTGCCGACGGGGGGGCCGGCACCGGGGAGCTGTTTTTT
.	TRBV29-1	.	TRBJ2-5	CSVDGGAETQYF	TGCAGCGTTGACGGGGGCGCCGAGACCCAGTACTTC
few	TRBV7-8	.	TRBJ2-1	CASSYPPPGINNEQFF	TGTGCCAGCAGCTACCCCCCCCCCGGGATAAACAATGAGCAGTTCTTC
few	TRBV7-9	.	TRBJ2-1	CASRKPGRAYNEQFF	TGTGCCAGCAGGAAACCGGGACGGGCCTACAATGAGCAGTTCTTC
.	TRBV4-1	.	TRBJ1-5	CASSEGVQSQPQHF	TGCGCCAGCAGTGAAGGGGTTCAGAGTCAGCCCCAGCATTTT
many	TRBV4-1	.	TRBJ2-7	CASSQVLSSYEQYF	TGCGCCAGCAGCCAAGTTCTGAGCTCCTACGAGCAGTACTTC
few	TRBV29-1	.	TRBJ1-2	CSVEPGEVYGYTF	TGCAGCGTTGAACCAGGGGAGGTCTATGGCTACACCTTC
.	TRBV6-1	.	TRBJ2-7	CASSGGGLDARYYEQYF	TGTGCCAGCAGTGGTGGAGGCCTGGACGCACGATACTACGAGCAGTACTTC
many	TRBV7-9	.	TRBJ1-1	CASSPGLEAFF	TGTGCCAGCAGCCCGGGGCTTGAAGCTTTCTTT
.	TRBV14	.	TRBJ2-2	CASSLEGHLNTGELFF	TGTGCCAGCAGCCTCGAGGGGCACCTGAACACCGGGGAGCTGTTTTTT
.	TRBV27	.	TRBJ2-5	CASRPSGMETQYF	TGTGCCAGCAGACCGTCGGGTATGGAGACCCAGTACTTC
many	TRBV7-9	.	TRBJ1-4	CASSSGTGAGEKLFF	TGTGCCAGCAGCTCGGGGACGGGAGCGGGAGAAAAACTGTTTTTT
many	TRBV11-1	.	TRBJ1-1	CASSLTEDLKNTEAFF	TGTGCCAGCAGCTTAACTGAGGACCTTAAGAACACTGAAGCTTTCTTT
.	TRBV7-2	.	TRBJ2-2	CASSPDFTGELFF	TGTGCCAGCAGCCCAGACTTCACCGGGGAGCTGTTTTTT
few	TRBV19	TRBD1	TRBJ2-7	CASSPTTGSYEQYF	TGTGCCAGTAGTCCAACGACAGGGTCGTACGAGCAGTACTTC
.	TRBV11-2	TRBD1	TRBJ2-7	CASSLPPGQDPHQPYEQYF	TGTGCCAGCAGCTTGCCACCTGGACAGGACCCGCACCAACCCTACGAGCAGTACTTC
.	TRBV12-3/TRBV12-4	.	TRBJ1-1	CASSLGGLYTEAFF	TGTGCCAGCAGTTTAGGAGGGTTGTACACTGAAGCTTTCTTT
.	TRBV7-6	.	TRBJ2-1	CASSSLGGSNEQFF	TGTGCCAGCAGCTCCTTAGGAGGGTCCAATGAGCAGTTCTTC
many	TRBV7-8	.	TRBJ1-6	CASRSSPGAGSPLHF	TGTGCCAGCAGATCCAGTCCGGGGGCAGGATCACCCCTCCACTTT
.	TRBV20-1	.	TRBJ1-4	CSAQVMSATNEKLFF	TGCAGTGCTCAGGTCATGTCTGCAACTAATGAAAAACTGTTTTTT
.	TRBV27	.	TRBJ1-5	CAPRSYQPQHF	TGTGCCCCGAGGTCCTATCAGCCCCAGCATTTT
.	TRBV5-6	TRBD2	TRBJ2-7	CASSPDQRGWNEQYF	TGTGCCAGCAGCCCGGACCAGCGGGGGTGGAACGAGCAGTACTTC
.	TRBV19	.	TRBJ2-6	CASLKQGTTGANVLTF	TGTGCCAGTCTGAAACAGGGAACGACTGGGGCCAACGTCCTGACTTTC